A single sample gave rise to the 3 T cell receptor beta chains below, sequenced in a study of a mutant IDH1 vaccine in newly diagnosed glioma. Sequencing was performed with immunoSEQ multiplex PCR; in TCRdb, only in-frame clones are kept and a portion is missing. In the table there are about 41,000 clones, about four fifths of which are singletons. No cognate antigen is known for these TCRs. Indicated time point: week 23, last vaccination. Each vaccine dose was 300 ug of mutant IDH1 20-mer peptide, with topical imiquimod. The sample consisted of PBMCs, taken from a glioma patient whose treatment included an IDH1 peptide vaccine. These receptors were collected from a woman between 40 and 50 years old with glioma. Some clones in this sample may be carry-over from other donors' samples.

This chain links TRBV5-1 with TRBJ1-3; TRBD1 aligns across 9 bases. The V segment lost 4 bases and the J segment 4 bases; nucleotides outside the gene matches: 12. The CDR3 consists of 17 residues. CDR1 is SGHRS and CDR2 is YFSETQ in the germline V gene. CDR3 loop: CASSTSGTGLKGNTIYF. The CDR3 DNA sequence: TGCGCCAGCAGCACCTCCGGGACAGGGCTAAAGGGAAACACCATATATTTT.

V gene TRBV7-9 combines with J gene TRBJ1-3; unclear D gene. Per the germline V gene, CDR1 is SEHNR and CDR2 is FQNEAQ (reference sequence). Trimming removed 1 base at V and 2 bases at J, with 6 bases between. CDR3 size: 14 residues. Written as DNA, the CDR3 is TGTGCCAGCAGCTTAGTCGAAGCTGGAAACACCATATATTTT. Amino acids: CASSLVEAGNTIYF. Full variable domain (missing parts from reference TRBV7-9 and TRBJ1-3): DTGVSQNPRHKITKRGQNVTFRCDPISEHNRLYWYRQTLGQGPEFLTYFQNEAQLEKSRLLSDRFSAERPKGSFSTLEIQRTEQGDSAMYLCASSLVEAGNTIYFGEGSWLTVV.

The chain links TRBV4-1 to TRBJ1-5; D possibly corresponds to TRBD1 (5 bases). CDR1 and CDR2 from the germline V gene are MGHRA and YSYEKL. The CDR3 consists of 16 residues. The V end was cut by 3 bases, the J end by 4 bases, with 16 bases between. In DNA, the CDR3 is TGCGCCAGCAGCCAGAGACCGGGACTGAAAAATCAGCCCCAGCATTTT. Translated: CASSQRPGLKNQPQHF.